Shown below are 23 T cell receptor beta chains from a single sample sequenced in a study of post-analysis software for immune sequencing data. The study's findings and limits: Several TRBV segments were more frequent in patients than controls; TRBV5-6, TRBV5-1 and TRBV20-1 belonged to this group.

No antigen has been assigned to these receptors. Unique molecular identifiers featured in each of the TCR beta cDNA libraries. TCRdb re-analysed the PCR reads in MiXCR, keeping a single row per CDR3 protein. This sample has approximately 360,000 distinct CDR3 sequences, with about a third found just once. Sequencing used blood. Source of these receptors: a girl between 10 and 17 years old with multiple sclerosis.

V usage is TRBV24-1 and J usage is TRBJ1-5; 8 nucleotides align to TRBD1. CDR3 length: 17 amino acids. V gave up 3 bases and J gave up 3 bases; unmatched junction bases: 9. The germline gives CDR1 KGHDR, CDR2 SFDVKD. CDR3 in DNA: TGTGCCACCAGTGATCGTTGGGACAGGACTTCCAATCAGCCCCAGCATTTT. Protein sequence: CATSDRWDRTSNQPQHF.

This clonotype appeared once. This chain connects TRBV5-5 to TRBJ1-1; TRBD1 matches at 8 bases. The CDR3 has 14 amino acids. Germline V gene sequence: CDR1 SGHKS, CDR2 YYEKEE (reference sequence). V lost 3 bases and J lost 6; bases outside the gene matches: 7. The CDR3 nucleotides are TGTGCCAGCAGCTCGATACAGGGGGTTCCTGAAGCTTTCTTT. It translates to CASSSIQGVPEAFF.

The DNA of the CDR3 is TGTGCCAGCAGCGCTTGGACAGGGCCCACAGATACGCAGTATTTT. This gives the protein CASSAWTGPTDTQYF. The V and J genes are TRBV9 and TRBJ2-3; 8 bases are a match to TRBD1. J gave up 2 bases and V 3 bases, and 5 bases lay outside the gene matches. The CDR3 extends over 15 amino acids. Germline CDR1 and CDR2: SGDLS and YYNGEE.

The genes are TRBV20-1 and TRBJ1-2; 8 bases align to TRBD1. The germline V gene encodes CDR1 DFQATT and CDR2 SNEGSKA (reference sequence). The junction had 5 bases not matched to a gene; V was cut back by 2 bases and J by 0 bases. The CDR3 contains 15 residues. CDR3 DNA sequence: TGCAGTGCTAGACGACAGGGGCGATCTAACTATGGCTACACCTTC. As protein: CSARRQGRSNYGYTF.

In its sample, this clonotype was seen many times. This chain uses TRBV4-3 with TRBJ2-3; a possible D gene is TRBD2 (5 bases). With 0 bases removed from V and 8 bases from J, the gap between germline ends came to 12 bases. The CDR3 is 14 amino acids. CDR1 is LGHNA and CDR2 is YSLEER in the germline V gene. CDR3 amino acids: CASSQEDFGGTQYF. The CDR3 DNA sequence: TGCGCCAGCAGCCAAGAGGACTTCGGCGGTACGCAGTATTTT.

The J gene is TRBJ2-1, the V gene TRBV7-9, with D perhaps assigned TRBD1 or TRBD2 (6 bases each). Germline loops: CDR1 SEHNR, CDR2 FQNEAQ (reference sequence). The CDR3 has 18 amino acids. Trimming left V 4 bases short and J 2 bases short, with 21 bases between. The CDR3 DNA is TGTGCCAGCAGCTCGGGACTTCAGGGGCGGGACCCCTACAATGAGCAGTTCTTC. Translating gives CASSSGLQGRDPYNEQFF. Full variable domain (rest looked up from reference TRBV7-9 and TRBJ2-1): DTGVSQNPRHKITKRGQNVTFRCDPISEHNRLYWYRQTLGQGPEFLTYFQNEAQLEKSRLLSDRFSAERPKGSFSTLEIQRTEQGDSAMYLCASSSGLQGRDPYNEQFFGPGTRLTVL.

This clonotype was picked up a small number of times. A much larger clone lies one base from this, so it may be a read error. This chain connects TRBV29-1 to TRBJ2-5, with TRBD2 matching over 11 bases. This CDR3 spans 16 amino acids. Germline V gene data show CDR1 as SQVTM and CDR2 as ANQGSEA. CDR3 coding DNA: TGCAGCGTTGACGGCGCTAGCGGGGGGCCTCAAGAGACCCCGTACTTC. This codes for CSVDGASGGPQETPYF.

This clonotype has a handful of counts. The chain carries TRBV27 and TRBJ2-7; 9 positions agree with TRBD1. This CDR3 contains 16 residues. V shed 6 bases, J shed 2 bases, and the junction held 11 bases outside the gene matches. Germline CDR1 MNHEY, CDR2 SMNVEV (reference sequence). The DNA for the CDR3 is TGTGCCAGCAGCCATACCAGACAGGGGGACACCTACGAGCAGTACTTC. It specifies CASSHTRQGDTYEQYF.

This sequence joins TRBV5-6 and TRBJ1-1; tentatively, D is TRBD1 (6 bases). V dropped 1 base and J dropped 5 bases, with 12 bases sitting between them. CDR3 length: 14 amino acids. Per the germline V gene, CDR1 is SGHDT and CDR2 is YYEEEE. The CDR3 DNA sequence: TGTGCCAGCAGCTTGCCAGGGGTAGGGACTGAAGCTTTCTTT. It encodes CASSLPGVGTEAFF.

As DNA, the CDR3 is TGTGCCAGCAGCAGAAATACAGGGGTCCAAGAGATCCAGTACTTC. Translation gives CASSRNTGVQEIQYF. This chain uses TRBV12-3 or TRBV12-4 with TRBJ2-7; 7 positions agree with TRBD1. Trimming took 6 bases from V and 10 from J; bases not matched to a gene: 18. The CDR3 has 15 amino acids.

The chain employs TRBV7-9 and TRBJ2-1; D ambiguous. The V and J ends lost 4 bases and 8 bases respectively, with 12 bases between them. This CDR3 is built from 13 residues. Germline CDR1 SEHNR, CDR2 FQNEAQ (reference sequence). The chain's CDR3 is CASSSPPSHEQFF. The CDR3 bases are TGTGCCAGCAGCTCCCCTCCCTCCCATGAGCAGTTCTTC.

Concerning this clonotype: The junction shows a germline mismatch at one end, possibly a read error. This chain uses TRBV4-3 with TRBJ2-2; either TRBD1 or TRBD2 may supply D (6 bases each). Germline loops: CDR1 LGHNA, CDR2 YSLEER. This CDR3 region has 16 residues. The chain's CDR3 is CASSQVEGVGTGELFF. The CDR3 bases are TGCGCCAGTAGCCAAGTGGAGGGGGTGGGCACCGGGGAGCTGTTTTTT.

This clonotype was picked up a small number of times. The chain employs TRBV20-1 and TRBJ2-1; TRBD1 might be the D (6 bases). The germline gives CDR1 DFQATT, CDR2 SNEGSKA (reference sequence). The CDR3 contains 16 residues. Trimming took 2 bases from V and 3 from J, leaving 17 bases between them. Written as DNA, the CDR3 is TGCAGTGCTAGACCTCCCGGGACACCCTACTACAATGAGCAGTTCTTC. It specifies CSARPPGTPYYNEQFF.

This clonotype showed up just a few times. The rearrangement links TRBV6-6 to TRBJ2-7, with 9 bases that match TRBD2. J lost 3 bases, V lost 2 bases, and 5 bases had no gene match. CDR3 length: 15 amino acids. Germline V gene data show CDR1 as MNHNY and CDR2 as SVGAGI (reference sequence). CDR3 region: CASSYQAGGRYEQYF. For the CDR3, the DNA is TGTGCCAGCAGTTACCAAGCGGGGGGCCGCTACGAGCAGTACTTC.

The chain is built from TRBV10-3 and TRBJ2-7, with D perhaps matching TRBD1 or TRBD2 (5 bases each). Germline CDR1 and CDR2: ENHRY and SYGVKD. V lost 3 bases and J lost 1, with 22 bases in between. This CDR3 region has 18 residues. DNA of the CDR3: TGTGCCATCAGTGAAGCAGAAGGGGCAGCGGAATTATCCTACGAGCAGTACTTC. Its protein is CAISEAEGAAELSYEQYF.

This chain connects TRBV29-1 to TRBJ2-3, with 7 nucleotides matching TRBD2. Germline-derived CDR1 and CDR2 are SQVTM and ANQGSEA. The CDR3 extends over 13 amino acids. V was pared by 3 bases and J by 3 bases, with 3 bases of the junction left unmatched. CDR3 nucleotides: TGCAGCGTTGAGGGGAGGGTTACAGATACGCAGTATTTT. It yields the protein CSVEGRVTDTQYF.

This chain connects TRBV15 to TRBJ2-7; D gene unclear. The CDR3 runs 16 residues. Germline V gives CDR1 LNHNV, CDR2 YYDKDF (reference sequence). V shed 2 bases and J shed 5 bases, with 19 bases lying between them. The CDR3 protein is CATSRSMALPVDEQYF. CDR3 nucleotides: TGTGCCACCAGCAGATCCATGGCCCTCCCGGTGGACGAGCAGTACTTC.

This clonotype was counted a few times. The chain recombines TRBV4-2 with TRBJ2-5; 7 nucleotides line up with TRBD2. After removal of 4 bases from V and 5 bases from J, the junction contained 16 bases not matched to a gene. The germline V gene has CDR1 LGHNA and CDR2 YNFKEQ. This CDR3 region has 17 residues. The CDR3 nucleotides are TGTGCCAGCAGCCCGCTGGAGGGCGGGGGAATGGGGGAGACCCAGTACTTC. It codes for CASSPLEGGGMGETQYF.

The table lists this clonotype with a few counts. The rearrangement links TRBV20-1 to TRBJ2-3; D perhaps matches TRBD2 (6 bases). This CDR3 contains 15 residues. Per germline, CDR1 DFQATT and CDR2 SNEGSKA (reference sequence). The V end lost 4 bases, the J end lost 6 bases, and 20 bases lay between the germline ends. DNA of the CDR3: TGCAGTGCTACTCCTGTGTTGGGCGGGAAGGATACGCAGTATTTT. It translates to CSATPVLGGKDTQYF.

This clonotype appeared a few times. The J gene is TRBJ1-6, the V gene TRBV24-1, with 7 bases aligning to TRBD1. The V segment lost 0 bases and the J segment 10 bases; nucleotides outside the gene matches: 5. The CDR3 runs to 15 residues. Germline CDR1 and CDR2: KGHDR and SFDVKD. In DNA, the CDR3 is TGTGCCACCAGTGATTTGCTTCAGGGGGAATCACCCCTCCACTTT. Translation: CATSDLLQGESPLHF.

This chain connects TRBV4-2 to TRBJ2-3, with TRBD2 identical over 7 bases. The CDR3 covers 16 residues. Germline-derived CDR1 and CDR2 are LGHNA and YNFKEQ. Germline trimming cut 1 base from V and 0 bases from J; bases unmatched to any gene: 4. The CDR3 region is CASSQGEGLSTDTQYF. The CDR3 bases are TGTGCCAGCAGCCAAGGGGAGGGTCTTAGCACAGATACGCAGTATTTT.

This clonotype has a single count. V usage is TRBV20-1 and J usage is TRBJ2-1; D may be TRBD2 (5 bases). This CDR3 region has 14 residues. Germline assignment: CDR1 DFQATT and CDR2 SNEGSKA (reference sequence). V lost 6 bases and J lost 0, with 12 bases in between. The CDR3 DNA reads as TGCAGTGCGTACGGGATTAGCTCCTACAATGAGCAGTTCTTC. It yields the protein CSAYGISSYNEQFF.

The genes are TRBV29-1 and TRBJ1-2, with a possible D match to TRBD1 (5 bases). Between the trimmed V and J ends, which lost 3 bases and 3 bases, there was a span of 11 bases. CDR3 length equals 13 residues. CDR1 and CDR2 from the germline V gene are SQVTM and ANQGSEA. In DNA, the CDR3 is TGCAGCGTTGATGCAGGGCTGGACTATGGCTACACCTTC. Its protein product is CSVDAGLDYGYTF.